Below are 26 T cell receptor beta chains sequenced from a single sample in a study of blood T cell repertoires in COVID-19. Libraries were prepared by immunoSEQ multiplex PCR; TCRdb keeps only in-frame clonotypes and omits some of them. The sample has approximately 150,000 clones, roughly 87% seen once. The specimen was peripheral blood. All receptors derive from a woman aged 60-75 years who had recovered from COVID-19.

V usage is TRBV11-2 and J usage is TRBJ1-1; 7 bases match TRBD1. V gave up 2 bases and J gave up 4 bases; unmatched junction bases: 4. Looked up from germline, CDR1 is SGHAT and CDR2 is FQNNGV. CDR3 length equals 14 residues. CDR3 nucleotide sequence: TGTGCCAGCAGCTTAAACCCAGGGGGCACTGAAGCTTTCTTT. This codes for CASSLNPGGTEAFF.

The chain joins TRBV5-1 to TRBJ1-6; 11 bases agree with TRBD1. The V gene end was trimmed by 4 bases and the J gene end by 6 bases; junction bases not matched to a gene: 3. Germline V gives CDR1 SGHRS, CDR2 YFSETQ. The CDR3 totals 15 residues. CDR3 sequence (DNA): TGCGCCAGCAGCACCGGGACAGGGGGTAATTCACCCCTCCACTTT. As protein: CASSTGTGGNSPLHF.

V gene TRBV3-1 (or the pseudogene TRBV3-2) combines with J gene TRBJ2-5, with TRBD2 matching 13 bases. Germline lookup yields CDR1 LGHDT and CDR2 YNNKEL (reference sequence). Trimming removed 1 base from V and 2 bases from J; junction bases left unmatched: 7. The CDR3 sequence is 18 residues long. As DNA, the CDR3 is TGTGCCAGCAGCCAAGCACTGCGACTAGCGGGGGGTCAAGAGACCCAGTACTTC. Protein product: CASSQALRLAGGQETQYF.

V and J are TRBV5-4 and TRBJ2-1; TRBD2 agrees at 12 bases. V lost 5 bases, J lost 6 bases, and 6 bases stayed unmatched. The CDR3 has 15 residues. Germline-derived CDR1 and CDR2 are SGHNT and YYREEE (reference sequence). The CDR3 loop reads CASRSLAGGPNEQFF. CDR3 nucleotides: TGTGCCAGCAGATCGCTAGCGGGGGGGCCCAATGAGCAGTTCTTC.

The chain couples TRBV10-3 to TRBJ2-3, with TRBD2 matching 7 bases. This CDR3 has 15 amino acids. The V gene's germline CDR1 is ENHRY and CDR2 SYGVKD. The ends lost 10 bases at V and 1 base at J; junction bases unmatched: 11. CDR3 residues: CATCRSGGGTDTQYF. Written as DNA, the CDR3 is TGTGCCACCTGTCGCAGTGGGGGGGGCACAGATACGCAGTATTTT.

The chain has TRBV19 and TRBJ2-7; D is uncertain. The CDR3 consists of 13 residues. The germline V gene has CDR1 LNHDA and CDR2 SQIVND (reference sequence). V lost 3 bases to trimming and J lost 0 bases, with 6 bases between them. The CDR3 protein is CASSMGNSYEQYF. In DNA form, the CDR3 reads TGTGCCAGTAGTATGGGCAACTCCTACGAGCAGTACTTC.

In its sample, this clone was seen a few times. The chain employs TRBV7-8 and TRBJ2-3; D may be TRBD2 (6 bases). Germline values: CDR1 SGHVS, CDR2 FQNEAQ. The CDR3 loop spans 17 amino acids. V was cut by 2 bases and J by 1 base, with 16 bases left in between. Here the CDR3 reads CASSLSPRLVGTDTQYF. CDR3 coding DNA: TGTGCCAGCAGCTTATCTCCAAGACTAGTCGGCACAGATACGCAGTATTTT.

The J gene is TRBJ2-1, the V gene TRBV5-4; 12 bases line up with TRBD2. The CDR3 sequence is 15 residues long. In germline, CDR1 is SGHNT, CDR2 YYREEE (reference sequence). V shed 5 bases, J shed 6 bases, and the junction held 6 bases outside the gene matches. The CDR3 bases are TGTGCCAGCAGTCCCGGACTAGCGGGGTCCAATGAGCAGTTCTTC. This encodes CASSPGLAGSNEQFF.

The CDR3 here is CASHRTGSGGGYTF. In nucleotides, the CDR3 is TGTGCCAGCCACCGGACAGGGAGTGGCGGTGGCTACACCTTC. V gene TRBV7-9 combines with J gene TRBJ1-2; 8 bases match TRBD1. V was pared by 8 bases and J by 7 bases, with 12 bases of the junction left unmatched. Germline assignment: CDR1 SEHNR and CDR2 FQNEAQ (reference sequence). This CDR3 has 14 residues.

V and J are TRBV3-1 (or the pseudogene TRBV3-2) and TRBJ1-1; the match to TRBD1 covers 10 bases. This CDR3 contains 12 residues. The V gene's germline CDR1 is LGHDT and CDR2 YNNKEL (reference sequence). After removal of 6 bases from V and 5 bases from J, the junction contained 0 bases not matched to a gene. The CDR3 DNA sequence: TGTGCCAGCAGGGGACAGGGGACTGAAGCTTTCTTT. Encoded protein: CASRGQGTEAFF.

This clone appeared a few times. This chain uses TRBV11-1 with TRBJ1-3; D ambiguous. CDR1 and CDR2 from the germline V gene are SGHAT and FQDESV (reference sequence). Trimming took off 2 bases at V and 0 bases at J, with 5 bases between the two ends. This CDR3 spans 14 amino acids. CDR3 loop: CASSLSDSGNTIYF. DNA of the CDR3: TGTGCCAGCAGCTTAAGCGACTCTGGAAACACCATATATTTT.

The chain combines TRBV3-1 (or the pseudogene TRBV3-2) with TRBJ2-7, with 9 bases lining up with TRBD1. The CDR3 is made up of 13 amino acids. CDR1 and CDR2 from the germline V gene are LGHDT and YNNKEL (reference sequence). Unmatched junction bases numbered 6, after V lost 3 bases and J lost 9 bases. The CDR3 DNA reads TGTGCCAGCAGCCAGGGACAGGGCCAGGGGCAGTACTTC. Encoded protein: CASSQGQGQGQYF.

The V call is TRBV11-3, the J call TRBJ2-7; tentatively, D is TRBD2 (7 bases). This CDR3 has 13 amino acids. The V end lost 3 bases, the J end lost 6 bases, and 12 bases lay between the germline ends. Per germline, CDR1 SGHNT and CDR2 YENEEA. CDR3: CASSFGGAGEQYF. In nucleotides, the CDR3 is TGTGCCAGCAGCTTTGGGGGGGCGGGCGAGCAGTACTTC. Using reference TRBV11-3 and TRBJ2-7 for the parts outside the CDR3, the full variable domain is EAGVVQSPRYKIIEKKQPVAFWCNPISGHNTLYWYLQNLGQGPELLIRYENEEAVDDSQLPKDRFSAERLKGVDSTLKIQPAELGDSAVYLCASSFGGAGEQYFGPGTRLTVT.

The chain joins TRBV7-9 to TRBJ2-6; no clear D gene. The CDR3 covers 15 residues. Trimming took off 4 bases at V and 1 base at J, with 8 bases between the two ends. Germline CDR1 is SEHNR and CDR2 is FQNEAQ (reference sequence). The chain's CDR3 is CASSSDLSGANVLTF. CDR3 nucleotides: TGTGCCAGCAGCTCTGACTTATCTGGGGCCAACGTCCTGACTTTC. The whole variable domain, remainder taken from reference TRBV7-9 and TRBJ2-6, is DTGVSQNPRHKITKRGQNVTFRCDPISEHNRLYWYRQTLGQGPEFLTYFQNEAQLEKSRLLSDRFSAERPKGSFSTLEIQRTEQGDSAMYLCASSSDLSGANVLTFGAGSRLTVL.

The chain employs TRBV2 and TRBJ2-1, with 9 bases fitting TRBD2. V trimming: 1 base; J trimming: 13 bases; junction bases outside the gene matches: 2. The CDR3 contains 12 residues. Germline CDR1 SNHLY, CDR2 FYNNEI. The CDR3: CASSEGGTSQFF. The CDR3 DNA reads TGTGCCAGCAGTGAAGGCGGGACTAGCCAGTTCTTC.

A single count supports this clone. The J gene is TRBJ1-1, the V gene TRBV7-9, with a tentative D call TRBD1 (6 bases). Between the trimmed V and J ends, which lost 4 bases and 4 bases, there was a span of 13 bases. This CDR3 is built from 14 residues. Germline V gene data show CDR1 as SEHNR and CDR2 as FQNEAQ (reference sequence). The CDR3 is CASSWMTGTTEAFF. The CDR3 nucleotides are TGTGCCAGCAGCTGGATGACAGGAACCACTGAAGCTTTCTTT.

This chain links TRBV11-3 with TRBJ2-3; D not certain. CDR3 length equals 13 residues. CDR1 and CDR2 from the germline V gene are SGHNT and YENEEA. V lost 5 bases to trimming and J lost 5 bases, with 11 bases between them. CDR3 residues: CASSPGFRDTQYF. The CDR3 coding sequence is TGTGCCAGCAGCCCGGGTTTTAGAGATACGCAGTATTTT.

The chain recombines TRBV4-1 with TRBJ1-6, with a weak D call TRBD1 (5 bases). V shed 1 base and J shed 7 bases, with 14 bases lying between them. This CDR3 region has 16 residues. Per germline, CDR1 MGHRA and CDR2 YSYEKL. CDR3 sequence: CASSQVDIRANSPLHF. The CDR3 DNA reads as TGCGCCAGCAGCCAAGTGGACATAAGGGCCAATTCACCCCTCCACTTT.

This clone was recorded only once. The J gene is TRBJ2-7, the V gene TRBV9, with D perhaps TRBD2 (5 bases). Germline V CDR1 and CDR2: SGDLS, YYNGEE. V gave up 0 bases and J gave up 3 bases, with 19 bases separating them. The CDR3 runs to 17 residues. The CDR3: CASSVGWAGPGGYEQYF. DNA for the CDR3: TGTGCCAGCAGCGTAGGGTGGGCCGGTCCCGGAGGCTACGAGCAGTACTTC.

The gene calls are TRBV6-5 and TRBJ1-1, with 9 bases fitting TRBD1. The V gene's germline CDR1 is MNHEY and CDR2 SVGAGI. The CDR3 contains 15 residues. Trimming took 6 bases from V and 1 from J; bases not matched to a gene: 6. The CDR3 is CASRIGTGTNTEAFF. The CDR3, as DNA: TGTGCCAGCAGGATAGGGACAGGGACGAACACTGAAGCTTTCTTT.

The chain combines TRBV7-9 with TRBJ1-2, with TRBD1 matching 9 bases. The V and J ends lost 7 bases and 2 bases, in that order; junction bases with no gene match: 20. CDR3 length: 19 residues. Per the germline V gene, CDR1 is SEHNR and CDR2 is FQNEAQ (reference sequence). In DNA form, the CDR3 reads TGTGCCAGCAATATCCCAATCGGACAGGGGCGACCGGAAAACTATGGCTACACCTTC. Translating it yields CASNIPIGQGRPENYGYTF.

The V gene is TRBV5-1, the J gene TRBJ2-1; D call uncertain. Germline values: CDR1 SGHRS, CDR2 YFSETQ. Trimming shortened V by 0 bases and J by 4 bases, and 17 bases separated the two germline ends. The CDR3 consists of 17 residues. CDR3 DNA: TGCGCCAGCAGCTTGGCCCCGGCCAGCCCAGGATACAATGAGCAGTTCTTC. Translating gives CASSLAPASPGYNEQFF.

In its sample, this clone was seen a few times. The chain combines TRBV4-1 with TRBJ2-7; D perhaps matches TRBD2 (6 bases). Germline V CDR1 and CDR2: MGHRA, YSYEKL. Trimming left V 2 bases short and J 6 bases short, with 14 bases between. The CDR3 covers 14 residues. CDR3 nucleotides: TGCGCCAGCAGCCAACCCCGGGCGGGGACCGAGCAGTACTTC. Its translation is CASSQPRAGTEQYF.

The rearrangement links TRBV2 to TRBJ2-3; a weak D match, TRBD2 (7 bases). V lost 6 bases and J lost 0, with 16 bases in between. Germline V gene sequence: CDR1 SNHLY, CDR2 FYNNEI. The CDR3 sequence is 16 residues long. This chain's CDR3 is CASRAGRGGSTDTQYF. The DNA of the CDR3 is TGTGCCAGCAGAGCGGGTAGGGGGGGTAGCACAGATACGCAGTATTTT.

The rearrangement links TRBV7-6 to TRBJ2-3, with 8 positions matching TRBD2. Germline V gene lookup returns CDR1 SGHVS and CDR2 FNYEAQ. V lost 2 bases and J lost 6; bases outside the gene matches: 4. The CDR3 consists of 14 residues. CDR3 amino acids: CASSLRGGPDTQYF. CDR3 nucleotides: TGTGCCAGCAGCTTACGGGGGGGCCCCGATACGCAGTATTTT.

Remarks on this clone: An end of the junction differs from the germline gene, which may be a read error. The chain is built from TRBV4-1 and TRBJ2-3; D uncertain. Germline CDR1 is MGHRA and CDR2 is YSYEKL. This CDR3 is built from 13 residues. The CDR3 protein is CASSEDMGDTQYF. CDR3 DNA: TGCGCCAGCAGCGAAGACATGGGCGATACGCAGTATTTT.